The clone carrying this T cell receptor (beta chain) was found many times. These data belong to a study of glioma-infiltrating T cells. From germline, CDR1 is DFQATT and CDR2 SNEGSKA (reference sequence). CDR3 size: 16 residues. J gave up 4 bases and V 0 bases, and 6 bases lay outside the gene matches. The iRepertoire nested amplicon-rescue multiplex PCR amplified TCR alpha and beta CDR3s from RNA. TCRdb reprocessed the multiplex PCR reads with MiXCR, giving one entry per CDR3 protein. The table has roughly 120,000 distinct CDR3 sequences, 20% to 25% seen once; the top ten hold roughly 15%. The receptor's source is a human donor with low-grade glioma or glioblastoma, undergoing nonglioma brain surgery, or in good health (not recorded which). The genes are TRBV20-1 and TRBJ2-1; 10 nucleotides align to TRBD2. Sequences were obtained from glioma tissue, nonneoplastic brain tissue, or PBMCs (not recorded which). The DNA for the CDR3 is TGCAGTGCTAGAGATCTTACTAGCGGGATGTACAATGAGCAGTTCTTC. Amino acids: CSARDLTSGMYNEQFF.